This T cell receptor (beta chain) was captured by sequencing in a study of preoperative IRX-2 immunotherapy in early breast cancer. Treatment given: preoperative locoregional IRX-2 cytokine immunotherapy. Preoperative locoregional IRX-2 cytokine immunotherapy was tested in the phase Ib source study. The repertoire was sequenced with immunoSEQ multiplex PCR; TCRdb's copy has only in-frame clones and lacks some. Of about 43,000 clones listed, approximately 95% were seen once; the top ten hold 1.6%. The source is a human donor with breast cancer. The starting material was tumor tissue, obtained after IRX-2 immunotherapy.

CDR3 sequence: CASSRFARDYEQYF. CDR3 coding DNA: TGCGCCAGCAGCCGATTTGCCCGGGACTACGAGCAGTACTTC. The J gene is TRBJ2-5, the V gene TRBV4-1; the D gene is possibly TRBD2 (5 bases). The J call may be mistaken, given a closer DNA end match to TRBJ2-7. CDR1 and CDR2 from the germline V gene are MGHRA and YSYEKL. The CDR3 is made up of 14 amino acids.